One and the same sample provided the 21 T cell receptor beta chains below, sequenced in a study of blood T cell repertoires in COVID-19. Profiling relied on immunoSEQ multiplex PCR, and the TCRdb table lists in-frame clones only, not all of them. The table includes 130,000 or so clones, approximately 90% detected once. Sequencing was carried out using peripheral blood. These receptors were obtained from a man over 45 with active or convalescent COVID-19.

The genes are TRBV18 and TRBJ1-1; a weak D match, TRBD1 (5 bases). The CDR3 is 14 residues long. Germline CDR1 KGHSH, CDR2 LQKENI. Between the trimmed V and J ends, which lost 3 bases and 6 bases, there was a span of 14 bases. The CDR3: CASSPRAAGSEAFF. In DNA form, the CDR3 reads TGTGCCAGCTCACCCAGGGCGGCTGGTTCTGAAGCTTTCTTT.

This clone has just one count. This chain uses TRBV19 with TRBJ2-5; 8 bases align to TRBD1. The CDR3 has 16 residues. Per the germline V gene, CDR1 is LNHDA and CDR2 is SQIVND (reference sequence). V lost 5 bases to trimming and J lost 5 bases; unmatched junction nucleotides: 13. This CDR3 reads CASSSGQGGREETQYF. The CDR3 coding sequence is TGTGCCAGTAGTTCCGGACAGGGAGGACGAGAGGAGACCCAGTACTTC.

The CDR3 DNA follows: TGTGCCAGTAGTACTCCCCGGACTGGCGTCCCCAAAAACATTCAGTACTTC. It encodes CASSTPRTGVPKNIQYF. The chain combines TRBV19 with TRBJ2-4; D perhaps matches TRBD2 (5 bases). Germline assignment: CDR1 LNHDA and CDR2 SQIVND (reference sequence). The CDR3 spans 17 residues. Trimming stripped 4 bases from V and 2 bases from J, with 18 bases between.

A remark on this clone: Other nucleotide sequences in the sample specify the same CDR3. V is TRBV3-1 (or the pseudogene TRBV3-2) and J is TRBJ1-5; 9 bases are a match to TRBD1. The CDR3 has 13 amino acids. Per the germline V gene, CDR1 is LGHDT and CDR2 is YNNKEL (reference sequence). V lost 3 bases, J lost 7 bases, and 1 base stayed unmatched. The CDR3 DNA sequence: TGTGCCAGCAGCCAGGACAGGGGACAGCCCCAGCATTTT. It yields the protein CASSQDRGQPQHF.

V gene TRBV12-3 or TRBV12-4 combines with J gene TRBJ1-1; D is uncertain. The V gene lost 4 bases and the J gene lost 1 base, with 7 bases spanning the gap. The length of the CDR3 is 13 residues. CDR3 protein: CASSWEENTEAFF. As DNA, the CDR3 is TGTGCCAGCAGTTGGGAGGAGAACACTGAAGCTTTCTTT.

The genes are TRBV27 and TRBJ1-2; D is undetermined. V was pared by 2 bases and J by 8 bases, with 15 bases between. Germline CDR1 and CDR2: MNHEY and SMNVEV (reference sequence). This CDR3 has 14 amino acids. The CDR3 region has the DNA TGTGCCAGCAGTTTAAACAGAAAAACGGGAGGCTACACCTTC. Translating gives CASSLNRKTGGYTF.

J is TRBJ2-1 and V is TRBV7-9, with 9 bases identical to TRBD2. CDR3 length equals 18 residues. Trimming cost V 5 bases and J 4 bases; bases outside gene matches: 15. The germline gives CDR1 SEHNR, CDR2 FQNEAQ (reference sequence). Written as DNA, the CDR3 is TGTGCCAGCAGCGCCGGAACCGTAGCGGGAGAGTCTTACAATGAGCAGTTCTTC. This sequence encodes CASSAGTVAGESYNEQFF.

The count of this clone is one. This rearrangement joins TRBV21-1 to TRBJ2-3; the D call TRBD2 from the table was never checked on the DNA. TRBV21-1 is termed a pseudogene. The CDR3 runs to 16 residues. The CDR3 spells CASSSRTSGSTDTQYF. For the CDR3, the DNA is TGTGCCAGCAGCAGTCGGACTAGCGGAAGCACAGATACGCAGTATTTT.

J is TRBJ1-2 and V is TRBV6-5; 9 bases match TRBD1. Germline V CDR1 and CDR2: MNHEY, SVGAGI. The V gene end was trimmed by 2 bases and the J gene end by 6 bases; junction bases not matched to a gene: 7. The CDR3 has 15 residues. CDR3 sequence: CASSYGDRAFDGYTF. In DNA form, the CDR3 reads TGTGCCAGCAGTTACGGGGACAGGGCTTTTGATGGCTACACCTTC.

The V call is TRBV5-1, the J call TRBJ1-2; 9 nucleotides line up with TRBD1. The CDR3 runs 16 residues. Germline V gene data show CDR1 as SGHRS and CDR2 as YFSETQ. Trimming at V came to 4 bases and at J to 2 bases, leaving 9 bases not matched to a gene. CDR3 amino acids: CASSTQGARRNYGYTF. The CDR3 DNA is TGCGCCAGCAGCACACAGGGGGCGCGGAGAAACTATGGCTACACCTTC.

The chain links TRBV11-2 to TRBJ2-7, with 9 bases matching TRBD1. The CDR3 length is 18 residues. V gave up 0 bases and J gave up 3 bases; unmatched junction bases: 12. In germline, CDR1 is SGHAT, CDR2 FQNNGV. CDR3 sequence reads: CASSLEGVGQGVDYEQYF. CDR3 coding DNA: TGTGCCAGCAGCTTAGAGGGGGTGGGACAGGGTGTGGACTACGAGCAGTACTTC.

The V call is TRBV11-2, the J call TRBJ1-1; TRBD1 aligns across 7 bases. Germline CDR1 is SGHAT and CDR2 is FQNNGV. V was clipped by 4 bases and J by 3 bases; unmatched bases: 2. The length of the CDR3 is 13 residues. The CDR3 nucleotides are TGTGCCAGCAGCTACAGGGGAGACACTGAAGCTTTCTTT. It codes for CASSYRGDTEAFF.

CDR3 DNA: TGTGCCAGCGGAACTAGCGGGGGGAGCTCCTACAATGAGCAGTTCTTC. Its protein product is CASGTSGGSSYNEQFF. The genes are TRBV27 and TRBJ2-1; 12 positions agree with TRBD2. CDR1 is MNHEY, CDR2 SMNVEV, per germline (reference sequence). The CDR3 extends over 16 amino acids. The V segment lost 8 bases and the J segment 0 bases; nucleotides outside the gene matches: 5.

In DNA, the CDR3 is TGTGCCAGCAGTGAAGTTGGTGCAGGGGACGACTATGGCTACACCTTC. It yields the protein CASSEVGAGDDYGYTF. This chain uses TRBV6-1 with TRBJ1-2; tentatively, D is TRBD1 (6 bases). With 1 base removed from V and 3 bases from J, the gap between germline ends came to 15 bases. CDR1 is MNHNS and CDR2 is SASEGT in the germline V gene. The CDR3 covers 16 residues.

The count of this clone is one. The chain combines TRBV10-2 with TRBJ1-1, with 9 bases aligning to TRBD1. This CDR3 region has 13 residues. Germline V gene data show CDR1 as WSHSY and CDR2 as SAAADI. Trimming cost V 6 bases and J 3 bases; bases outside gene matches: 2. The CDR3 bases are TGCGCCAGCAGGCGGGACAGGGACACTGAAGCTTTCTTT. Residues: CASRRDRDTEAFF.

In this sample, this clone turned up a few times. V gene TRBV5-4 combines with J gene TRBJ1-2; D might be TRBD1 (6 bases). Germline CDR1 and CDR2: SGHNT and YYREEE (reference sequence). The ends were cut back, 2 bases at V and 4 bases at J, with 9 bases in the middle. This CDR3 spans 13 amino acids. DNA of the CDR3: TGTGCCAGCAGCTTCCTACAGGGCTATGGCTACACCTTC. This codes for CASSFLQGYGYTF.

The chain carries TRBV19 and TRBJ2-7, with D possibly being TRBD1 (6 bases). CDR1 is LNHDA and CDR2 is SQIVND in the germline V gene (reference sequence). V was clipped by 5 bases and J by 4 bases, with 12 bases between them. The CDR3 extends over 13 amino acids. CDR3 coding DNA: TGTGCCAGTAGTCCAGGGGACCCATACGAGCAGTACTTC. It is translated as CASSPGDPYEQYF.

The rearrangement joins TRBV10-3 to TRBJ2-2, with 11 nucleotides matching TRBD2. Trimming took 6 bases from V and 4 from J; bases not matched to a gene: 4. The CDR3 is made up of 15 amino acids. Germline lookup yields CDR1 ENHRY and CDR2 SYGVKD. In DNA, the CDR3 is TGTGCCATCAGCCTAGCGGGAGGTGCCACCGGGGAGCTGTTTTTT. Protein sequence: CAISLAGGATGELFF.

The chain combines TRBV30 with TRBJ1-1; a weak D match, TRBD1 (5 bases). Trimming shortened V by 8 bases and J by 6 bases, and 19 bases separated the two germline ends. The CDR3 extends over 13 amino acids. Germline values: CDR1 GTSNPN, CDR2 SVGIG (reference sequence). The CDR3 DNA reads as TGTGCCGGGATGCGTCAGGGTGCGGCTGAAGCTTTCTTT. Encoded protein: CAGMRQGAAEAFF.

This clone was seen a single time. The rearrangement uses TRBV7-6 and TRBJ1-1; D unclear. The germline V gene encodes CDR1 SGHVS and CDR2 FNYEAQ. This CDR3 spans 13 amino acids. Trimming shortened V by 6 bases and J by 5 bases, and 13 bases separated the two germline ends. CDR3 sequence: CASRPGLGTEAFF. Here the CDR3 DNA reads TGTGCCAGCAGACCGGGTCTGGGTACTGAAGCTTTCTTT.

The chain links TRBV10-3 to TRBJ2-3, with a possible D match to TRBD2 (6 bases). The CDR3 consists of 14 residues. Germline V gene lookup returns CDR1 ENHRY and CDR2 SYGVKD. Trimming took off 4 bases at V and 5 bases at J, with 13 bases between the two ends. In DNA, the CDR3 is TGTGCCATCAGTGGAGGAGGGTCTCGAGATACGCAGTATTTT. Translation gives CAISGGGSRDTQYF.